These 5 T cell receptor beta chains share one sample of origin, sequenced in a study of CD8 T cells in Susac syndrome. An amount of RNA that ranged from roughly 0.45 to 1 ug was reverse transcribed with random hexamers. TCRdb re-analysed the immunoSEQ multiplex PCR reads in MiXCR, keeping a single row per CDR3 protein. This repertoire shows roughly 120,000 distinct CDR3 sequences, 90% to 95% found once; its top ten account for approximately 0.1%. Sequences were obtained from CD4+ T cells from PBMCs. These receptor sequences come from a human donor in good health.

The DNA for the CDR3 is TGTGCCAGCATAACTGCGACAGGGGTCTACGAGCAGTACTTC. It codes for CASITATGVYEQYF. The chain couples TRBV28 to TRBJ2-7; 8 bases fit TRBD1. Trimming cost V 7 bases and J 3 bases; bases outside gene matches: 8. Per the germline V gene, CDR1 is MDHEN and CDR2 is SYDVKM. The CDR3 length is 14 residues.

The rearrangement links TRBV30 to TRBJ2-7; TRBD2 aligns across 10 bases. The CDR3 is made up of 16 amino acids. CDR1 and CDR2 (germline): GTSNPN, SVGIG (reference sequence). V lost 2 bases and J lost 2; bases outside the gene matches: 9. The CDR3 is CAWSFGRTSGTYEQYF. The CDR3 DNA reads as TGTGCCTGGAGTTTCGGGCGGACTAGCGGTACCTACGAGCAGTACTTC.

V gene TRBV5-1 combines with J gene TRBJ2-7, with TRBD2 as a possible D gene (6 bases). The CDR3 is 15 amino acids. The germline V and J ends were trimmed by 0 bases and 0 bases, with 10 bases remaining between them. Germline V gene lookup returns CDR1 SGHRS and CDR2 YFSETQ. CDR3 loop: CASSLEPGLSYEQYF. The CDR3 nucleotides read TGCGCCAGCAGCTTGGAACCGGGACTCTCCTACGAGCAGTACTTC.

This clonotype was found a few times. V and J are TRBV2 and TRBJ2-7, with D tentatively TRBD2 (6 bases). CDR1 and CDR2 (germline): SNHLY, FYNNEI. Trimming cost V 4 bases and J 6 bases, with 10 bases left between them. This CDR3 region has 12 residues. CDR3 sequence: CASSVQGGEQYF. In nucleotides, the CDR3 is TGTGCCAGCAGTGTTCAGGGAGGCGAGCAGTACTTC.

The chain couples TRBV18 to TRBJ1-5, with 9 positions matching TRBD1. The V segment lost 4 bases and the J segment 5 bases; nucleotides outside the gene matches: 3. Germline CDR1 reads KGHSH; CDR2 reads LQKENI. This CDR3 has 14 amino acids. Written as DNA, the CDR3 is TGTGCCAGCTCACTCAGACAGGGGGATCAGCCCCAGCATTTT. This translates into CASSLRQGDQPQHF.